Reported below is one T cell receptor (beta chain). The CDR3 runs to 15 residues. Germline CDR1 and CDR2: SNHLY and FYNNEI. The V and J ends lost 7 bases and 8 bases respectively, with 23 bases between them. The data are from a study of blood T cell repertoires in COVID-19. TCRdb's table, derived via immunoSEQ multiplex PCR, lists solely in-frame clones and lacks some. The sample yields about 230,000 clones, around 83% seen once. The chain is built from TRBV2 and TRBJ1-2, with a tentative D call TRBD1 (6 bases). Sequenced input: peripheral blood. This sequence originates from a man aged 40-55 years with acute or convalescent COVID-19. CDR3 in DNA: TGTGCCAGCACTAGAAACGACAGGCCCTCGGGCGGCTACACCTTC. It codes for CASTRNDRPSGGYTF.